The 3 T cell receptor beta chains listed next were all sequenced from one sample in a study of tumor-infiltrating lymphocytes in primary liver carcinoma. Researchers generated TCR beta cDNA from 500 to 600 ng of total RNA, relying on a constant-region primer. Three-round nested multiplex PCR performed with slightly modified ARM-PCR produced the TCR beta libraries. It was with TRBV1-TRBV30 forward primers and a C-beta reverse primer that the first two PCR rounds were run, at approximately 10 cycles each. TCRdb itself ran the multiplex PCR reads through MiXCR, one entry per CDR3 protein. The sample comprises roughly 80,000 distinct CDR3 sequences, around 75% of which are singletons, and roughly 15% rests with the top ten. From unsorted bulk tissue weighing about 20-32 mg, DNA and RNA were co-extracted. The sequenced sample was liver tumor tissue from sampling region 4. Sample subset: tumor region T4, right-lateral pole. The receptors shown here come from an older woman with primary liver carcinoma and hepatitis B virus infection.

The rearrangement joins TRBV11-3 to TRBJ2-1; 10 bases line up with TRBD2. The CDR3 runs 15 residues. Germline V gene sequence: CDR1 SGHNT, CDR2 YENEEA. V lost 7 bases and J lost 9; bases outside the gene matches: 12. CDR3 loop: CASNISGTSVGEQFF. CDR3 DNA: TGTGCCAGCAACATATCCGGGACTAGCGTCGGTGAGCAGTTCTTC.

In the case of this clonotype: Being one base from a much bigger clone, this may be a read error. The chain links TRBV6-6 to TRBJ2-7; possibly TRBD1 or TRBD2 for D (5 bases each). Germline V gene lookup returns CDR1 MNHNY and CDR2 SVGAGI (reference sequence). V dropped 5 bases and J dropped 7 bases, with 21 bases sitting between them. The CDR3 is made up of 15 amino acids. In DNA, the CDR3 is TGTGCCAGCAGTAACCGCCGGGGCAGGCCGGAAGAGCAGTACTTC. Protein sequence: CASSNRRGRPEEQYF.

This clonotype was seen ten or more times. The rearrangement joins TRBV12-5 to TRBJ1-5; 8 bases align to TRBD1. Trimming took 4 bases from V and 5 from J; bases not matched to a gene: 4. CDR1 LGHNT and CDR2 FRNRAP come from the germline V gene. The CDR3 spans 14 residues. CDR3 coding DNA: TGTGCTAGTGGTTCGGGACAGGTAGATCAGCCCCAGCATTTT. Amino acid sequence: CASGSGQVDQPQHF.